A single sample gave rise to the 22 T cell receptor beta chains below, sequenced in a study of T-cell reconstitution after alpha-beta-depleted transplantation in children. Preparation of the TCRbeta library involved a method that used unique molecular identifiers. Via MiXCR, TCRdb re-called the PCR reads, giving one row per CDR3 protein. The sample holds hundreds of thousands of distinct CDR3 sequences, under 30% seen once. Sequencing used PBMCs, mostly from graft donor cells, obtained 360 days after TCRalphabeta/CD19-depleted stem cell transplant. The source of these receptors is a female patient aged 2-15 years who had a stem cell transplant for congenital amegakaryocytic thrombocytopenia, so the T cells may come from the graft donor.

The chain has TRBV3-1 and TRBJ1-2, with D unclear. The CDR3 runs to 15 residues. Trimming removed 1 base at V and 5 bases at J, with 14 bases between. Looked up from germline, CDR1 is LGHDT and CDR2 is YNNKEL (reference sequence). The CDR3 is CASSQGAQKFYGYTF. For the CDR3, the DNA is TGTGCCAGCAGCCAAGGGGCTCAGAAATTTTATGGCTACACCTTC.

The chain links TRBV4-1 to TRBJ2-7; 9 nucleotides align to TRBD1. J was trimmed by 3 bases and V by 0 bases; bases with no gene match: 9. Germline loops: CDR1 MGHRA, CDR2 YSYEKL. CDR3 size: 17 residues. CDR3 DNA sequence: TGCGCCAGCAGCCAAGACTTACTAAGACAGGGGGACTACGAGCAGTACTTC. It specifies CASSQDLLRQGDYEQYF.

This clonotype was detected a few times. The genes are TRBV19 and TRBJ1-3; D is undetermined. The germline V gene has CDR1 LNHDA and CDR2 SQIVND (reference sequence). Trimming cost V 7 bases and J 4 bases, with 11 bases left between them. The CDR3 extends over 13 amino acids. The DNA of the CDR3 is TGTGCCAGTACCCGGACCGACGGAAACACCATATATTTT. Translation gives CASTRTDGNTIYF.

The CDR3 spells CASSLEPTGLFSYEQYF. The CDR3 nucleotides read TGCGCCAGCAGCTTGGAACCAACGGGACTATTCTCCTACGAGCAGTACTTC. V usage is TRBV5-1 and J usage is TRBJ2-7; 7 nucleotides align to TRBD2. Germline values: CDR1 SGHRS, CDR2 YFSETQ. Trimming cost V 0 bases and J 0 bases; bases outside gene matches: 9. CDR3 size: 17 residues. The variable domain in full, with the rest retrieved from reference TRBV5-1 and TRBJ2-7, is KAGVTQTPRYLIKTRGQQVTLSCSPISGHRSVSWYQQTPGQGLQFLFEYFSETQRNKGNFPGRFSGRQFSNSRSEMNVSTLELGDSALYLCASSLEPTGLFSYEQYFGPGTRLTVT.

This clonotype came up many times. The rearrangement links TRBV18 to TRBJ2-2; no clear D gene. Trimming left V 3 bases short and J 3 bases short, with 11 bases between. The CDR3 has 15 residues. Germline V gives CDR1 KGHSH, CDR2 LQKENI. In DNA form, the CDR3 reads TGTGCCAGCTCACCTCCGTCAGGAGACACCGGGGAGCTGTTTTTT. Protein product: CASSPPSGDTGELFF. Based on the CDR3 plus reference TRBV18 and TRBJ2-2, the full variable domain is NAGVMQNPRHLVRRRGQEARLRCSPMKGHSHVYWYRQLPEEGLKFMVYLQKENIIDESGMPKERFSAEFPKEGPSILRIQQVVRGDSAAYFCASSPPSGDTGELFFGEGSRLTVL.

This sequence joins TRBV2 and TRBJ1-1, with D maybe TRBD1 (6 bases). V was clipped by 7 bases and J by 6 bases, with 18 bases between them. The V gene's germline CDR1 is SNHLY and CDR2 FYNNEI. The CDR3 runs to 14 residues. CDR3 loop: CASKQAWGHAEAFF. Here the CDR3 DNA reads TGTGCCAGCAAGCAAGCATGGGGGCACGCTGAAGCTTTCTTT.

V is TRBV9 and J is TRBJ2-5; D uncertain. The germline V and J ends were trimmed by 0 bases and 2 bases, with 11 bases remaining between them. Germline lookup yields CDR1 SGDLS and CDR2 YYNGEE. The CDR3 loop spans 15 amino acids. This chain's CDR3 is CASSVDRGWQETQYF. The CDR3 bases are TGTGCCAGCAGCGTAGACAGAGGCTGGCAAGAGACCCAGTACTTC.

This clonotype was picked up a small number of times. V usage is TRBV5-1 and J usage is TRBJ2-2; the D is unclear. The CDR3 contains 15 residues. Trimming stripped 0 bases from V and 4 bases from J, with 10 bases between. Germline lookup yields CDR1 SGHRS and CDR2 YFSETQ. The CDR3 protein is CASSLEGSGTGELFF. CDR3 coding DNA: TGCGCCAGCAGCTTGGAAGGGTCGGGCACCGGGGAGCTGTTTTTT.

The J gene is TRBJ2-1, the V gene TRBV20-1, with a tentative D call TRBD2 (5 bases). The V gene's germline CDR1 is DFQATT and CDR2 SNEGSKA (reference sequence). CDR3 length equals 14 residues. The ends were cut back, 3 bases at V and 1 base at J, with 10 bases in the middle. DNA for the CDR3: TGCAGTGCTAGGCCAGCGGTTTCCTACAATGAGCAGTTCTTC. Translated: CSARPAVSYNEQFF.

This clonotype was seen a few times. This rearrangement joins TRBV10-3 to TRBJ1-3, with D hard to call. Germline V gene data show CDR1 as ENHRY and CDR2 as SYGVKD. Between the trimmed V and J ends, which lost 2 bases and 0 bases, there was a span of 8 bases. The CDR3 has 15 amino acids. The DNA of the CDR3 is TGTGCCATCAGTGAGCTAGACTTCTCTGGAAACACCATATATTTT. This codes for CAISELDFSGNTIYF.

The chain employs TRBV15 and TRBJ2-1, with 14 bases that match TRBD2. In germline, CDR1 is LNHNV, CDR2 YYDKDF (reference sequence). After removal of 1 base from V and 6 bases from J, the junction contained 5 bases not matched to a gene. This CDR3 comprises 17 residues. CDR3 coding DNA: TGTGCCACCAGCAGAGGACTAGCGGGGGGGTCTTTCAATGAGCAGTTCTTC. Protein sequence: CATSRGLAGGSFNEQFF.

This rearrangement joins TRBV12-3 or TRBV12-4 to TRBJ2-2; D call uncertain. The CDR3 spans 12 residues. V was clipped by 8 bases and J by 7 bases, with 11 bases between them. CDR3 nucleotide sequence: TGTGCCAGCCGGTCTGGGCTCGGGGAGCTGTTTTTT. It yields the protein CASRSGLGELFF.

CDR3 sequence (DNA): TGTGCCAGCAGCCAACAACAGGGACGGACTGAAGCTTTCTTT. Its translation is CASSQQQGRTEAFF. The chain has TRBV3-1 and TRBJ1-1, with TRBD1 as a possible D gene (6 bases). The CDR3 has 14 amino acids. V lost 2 bases and J lost 5, with 12 bases in between. Looked up from germline, CDR1 is LGHDT and CDR2 is YNNKEL (reference sequence).

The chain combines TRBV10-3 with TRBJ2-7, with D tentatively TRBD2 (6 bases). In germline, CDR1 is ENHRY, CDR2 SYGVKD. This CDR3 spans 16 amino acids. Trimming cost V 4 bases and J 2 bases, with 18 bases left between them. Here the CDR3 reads CAISVGSVADTYEQYF. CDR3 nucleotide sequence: TGTGCCATCAGTGTGGGTTCCGTAGCGGACACCTACGAGCAGTACTTC.

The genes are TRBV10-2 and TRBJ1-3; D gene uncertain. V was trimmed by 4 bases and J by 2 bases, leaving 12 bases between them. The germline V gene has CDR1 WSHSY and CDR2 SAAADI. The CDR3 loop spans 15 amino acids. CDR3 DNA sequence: TGCGCCAGCAGTGTTGGGGTGAAGACTGGAAACACCATATATTTT. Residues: CASSVGVKTGNTIYF.

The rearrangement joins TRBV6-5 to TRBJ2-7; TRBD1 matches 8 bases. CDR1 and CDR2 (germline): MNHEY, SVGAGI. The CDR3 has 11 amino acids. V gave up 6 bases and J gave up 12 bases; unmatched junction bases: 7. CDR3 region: CASSRGDRLYF. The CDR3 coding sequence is TGTGCCAGCAGCCGCGGGGACAGGTTGTACTTC.

CDR3 sequence (DNA): TGTGCCACCCGGACTGTTTCCGAGCAGTTCTTC. This sequence encodes CATRTVSEQFF. This chain joins TRBV14 and TRBJ2-1, with D perhaps TRBD2 (5 bases). The germline CDR1 and CDR2 sequences are SGHDN and FVKESK. Between the trimmed V and J ends, which lost 10 bases and 10 bases, there was a span of 14 bases. The CDR3 extends over 11 amino acids.

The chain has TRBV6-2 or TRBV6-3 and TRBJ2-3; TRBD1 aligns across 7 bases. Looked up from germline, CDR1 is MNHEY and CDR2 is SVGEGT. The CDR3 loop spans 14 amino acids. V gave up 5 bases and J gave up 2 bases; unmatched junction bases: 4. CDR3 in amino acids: CASSRGTATDTQYF. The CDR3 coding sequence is TGTGCCAGCAGTCGAGGGACAGCCACAGATACGCAGTATTTT.

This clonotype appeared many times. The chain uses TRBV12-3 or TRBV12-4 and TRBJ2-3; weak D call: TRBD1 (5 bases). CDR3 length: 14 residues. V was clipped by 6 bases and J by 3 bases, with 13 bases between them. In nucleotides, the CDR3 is TGTGCCAGCAGCGACAGTACGCCAACAGATACGCAGTATTTT. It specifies CASSDSTPTDTQYF.

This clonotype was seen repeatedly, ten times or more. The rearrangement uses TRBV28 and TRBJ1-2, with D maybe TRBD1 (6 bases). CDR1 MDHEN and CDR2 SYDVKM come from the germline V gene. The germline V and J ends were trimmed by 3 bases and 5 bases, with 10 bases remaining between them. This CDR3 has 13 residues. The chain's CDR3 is CASSLDSEYGYTF. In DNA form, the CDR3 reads TGTGCCAGCAGTTTGGACAGCGAATATGGCTACACCTTC.

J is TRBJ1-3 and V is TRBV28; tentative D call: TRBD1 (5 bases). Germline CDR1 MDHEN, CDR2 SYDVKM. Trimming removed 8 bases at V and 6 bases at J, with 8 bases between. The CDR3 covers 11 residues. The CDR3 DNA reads TGTGCCAGCGGGGGGGAAAACACCATATATTTT. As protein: CASGGENTIYF.

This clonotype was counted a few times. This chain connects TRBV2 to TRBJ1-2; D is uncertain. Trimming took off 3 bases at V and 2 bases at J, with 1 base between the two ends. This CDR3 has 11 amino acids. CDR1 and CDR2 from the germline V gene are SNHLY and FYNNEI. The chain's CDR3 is CASSDNYGYTF. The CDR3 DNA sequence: TGTGCCAGCAGTGACAACTATGGCTACACCTTC.